The present entry profiles one T cell receptor beta chain with its context. Its antigen remains unknown. The data stem from a study of breast tumors, draining lymph nodes, adjacent tissues. The lymph nodes were axillary draining lymph nodes from breast cancer patients. Each CDR3 protein gets one entry after TCRdb re-called the multiplex PCR reads with MiXCR. In the table there are about 230,000 distinct CDR3 sequences, less than 40% of which are singletons. Study-level points and caveats: Tumor repertoires ranked between lymph nodes and nontumor tissue in diversity, with V and J gene preferences. The lymph node origin of tumor T cells was framed as consistent with a hypothesis, not demonstrated. The data were judged consistent with most tumor T cells coming from lymph node and expanding in tumor. Compared with basal-like, luminal-like tumors shared significantly more repertoire with nontumor tissue.

Per the germline V gene, CDR1 is SGHDT and CDR2 is YYEEEE. Trimming removed 0 bases from V and 4 bases from J, with 14 bases in between. The CDR3 consists of 15 residues. The TCR originated in a female donor with breast cancer. Some clones in this sample may be carry-over from other donors' samples. The chain links TRBV5-6 to TRBJ2-7; maybe TRBD2 (7 bases). Sequencing used axillary lymph node tissue. CDR3 amino acids: CASSLGGLAAYEQYF. The CDR3 DNA sequence: TGTGCCAGCAGCTTGGGGGGGCTAGCGGCTTACGAGCAGTACTTC.